A single sample is the source of the 25 T cell receptor beta chains below, sequenced in a study of early T cells in non-severe SARS-CoV-2 infection (dated by TCRdb to the early 2020s). The library was generated by 5' RACE. Sequencing took place on a NextSeq 500. TCRdb reprocessing: public reads trimmed at Q25 with fastp, clones called with MiXCR, in-frame beta chains kept. A single entry per CDR3 protein holds the most common genes and DNA from its merged rows. This sample holds more than 50,000 distinct CDR3 sequences; roughly 12% were observed only once. About 9.7% of the sample is held by the ten biggest clonotypes. Sequenced: whole blood. The origin of the receptors is an adult who was a healthcare worker with PCR-confirmed SARS-CoV-2 infection or an uninfected control (not recorded which).

The chain employs TRBV7-9 and TRBJ2-6, with 7 bases lining up with TRBD2. The length of the CDR3 is 18 residues. V gave up 4 bases and J gave up 0 bases; unmatched junction bases: 9. Per germline, CDR1 SEHNR and CDR2 FQNEAQ (reference sequence). The CDR3 sequence: CASSSRRGDPSGANVLTF. The CDR3, as DNA: TGTGCCAGCAGCTCCCGCCGGGGGGACCCCTCTGGGGCCAACGTCCTGACTTTC.

Only a few counts were recorded for this clonotype. The genes are TRBV4-3 and TRBJ2-7, with a possible D match to TRBD2 (6 bases). Germline loops: CDR1 LGHNA, CDR2 YSLEER. Trimming shortened V by 1 base and J by 0 bases, and 10 bases separated the two germline ends. This CDR3 is 15 amino acids long. The chain's CDR3 is CASSQGDSSSYEQYF. The CDR3 coding sequence is TGCGCCAGCAGCCAAGGGGACTCGAGCTCCTACGAGCAGTACTTC.

The CDR3 is CSARDYQFGLFF. CDR3 DNA: TGCAGTGCTAGAGATTACCAATTTGGGCTGTTTTTT. The gene calls are TRBV20-1 and TRBJ2-2; D is ambiguous. Germline values: CDR1 DFQATT, CDR2 SNEGSKA (reference sequence). V lost 0 bases, J lost 13 bases, and 12 bases lay in between. The CDR3 is 12 residues long.

The chain couples TRBV5-1 to TRBJ2-3; D possibly uses TRBD1 or TRBD2 (6 bases each). V gave up 4 bases and J gave up 6 bases, with 12 bases separating them. Per the germline V gene, CDR1 is SGHRS and CDR2 is YFSETQ. The CDR3 runs to 13 residues. The CDR3 DNA follows: TGCGCCAGCAGCCAGGGGAGGACGGATACGCAGTATTTT. Amino acids: CASSQGRTDTQYF.

This clonotype has only one observation. The chain combines TRBV3-1 with TRBJ1-1, with D unclear. The germline V and J ends were trimmed by 3 bases and 7 bases, with 12 bases remaining between them. CDR3 length equals 13 residues. Per the germline V gene, CDR1 is LGHDT and CDR2 is YNNKEL (reference sequence). The CDR3 DNA reads as TGTGCCAGCAGCCAGATCTCCGGGATTGAAGCTTTCTTT. Amino acids: CASSQISGIEAFF.

This clonotype was recorded at least ten times. The chain has TRBV20-1 and TRBJ2-6; 10 bases are shared with TRBD1. CDR1 and CDR2 (germline): DFQATT, SNEGSKA (reference sequence). Trimming removed 6 bases from V and 0 bases from J; junction bases left unmatched: 11. The CDR3 covers 18 residues. CDR3 loop: CSATRFGTGDSGANVLTF. The CDR3 coding sequence is TGCAGTGCCACTAGATTCGGGACAGGGGACTCTGGGGCCAACGTCCTGACTTTC.

The sample holds a few counts of this clonotype. This chain connects TRBV27 to TRBJ2-7; a possible D gene is TRBD1 (5 bases). Trimming removed 4 bases from V and 1 base from J, with 8 bases in between. The CDR3 has 13 amino acids. The V gene's germline CDR1 is MNHEY and CDR2 SMNVEV (reference sequence). The CDR3 here is CASSWAGSYEQYF. CDR3 nucleotides: TGTGCCAGCAGTTGGGCAGGGTCCTACGAGCAGTACTTC.

This clonotype was observed a handful of times. The chain employs TRBV27 and TRBJ1-5, with D unresolved. The CDR3 runs 14 residues. Trimming took off 3 bases at V and 0 bases at J, with 6 bases between the two ends. Germline values: CDR1 MNHEY, CDR2 SMNVEV (reference sequence). The CDR3 loop is CASSFKNSNQPQHF. The CDR3 nucleotides read TGTGCCAGCAGTTTCAAGAATAGCAATCAGCCCCAGCATTTT.

This chain joins TRBV6-2 or TRBV6-3 and TRBJ2-1; 7 bases are a match to TRBD2. Germline loops: CDR1 MNHEY, CDR2 SVGEGT. Trimming took 2 bases from V and 4 from J; bases not matched to a gene: 17. The CDR3 has 19 amino acids. CDR3 loop: CASSYPNPISSGQYNEQFF. CDR3 DNA: TGTGCCAGCAGTTACCCCAATCCCATCTCTAGCGGCCAGTACAATGAGCAGTTCTTC.

This clonotype was counted between two and nine times. The V and J genes are TRBV29-1 and TRBJ1-2, with 8 positions matching TRBD1. Germline V lookup: CDR1 SQVTM, CDR2 ANQGSEA. The CDR3 runs 12 residues. The junction had 5 bases not matched to a gene; V was cut back by 7 bases and J by 4 bases. DNA for the CDR3: TGCAGCGCTACAGGGGGGAGCTATGGCTACACCTTC. Encoded protein: CSATGGSYGYTF.

This clonotype was observed at least ten times. V usage is TRBV20-1 and J usage is TRBJ2-5, with TRBD2 matching 10 bases. V shed 5 bases and J 1 base; nucleotides not matched to a gene: 16. The germline V gene encodes CDR1 DFQATT and CDR2 SNEGSKA (reference sequence). The CDR3 runs to 18 residues. The CDR3 is CSAEGGGLAGAFQETQYF. As DNA, the CDR3 is TGCAGTGCTGAAGGGGGGGGCCTAGCGGGGGCGTTCCAAGAGACCCAGTACTTC.

This clonotype occurred many times. The chain joins TRBV15 to TRBJ2-3; 7 nucleotides align to TRBD2. Germline CDR1 and CDR2: LNHNV and YYDKDF (reference sequence). Unmatched junction bases numbered 14, after V lost 5 bases and J lost 6 bases. The CDR3 is 16 residues long. The CDR3 nucleotides are TGTGCCACCAGCGGACGACGGGGAGCGGGGACCGATACGCAGTATTTT. This translates into CATSGRRGAGTDTQYF. Together with reference TRBV15 and TRBJ2-3, the CDR3 gives the full variable domain: DAMVIQNPRYQVTQFGKPVTLSCSQTLNHNVMYWYQQKSSQAPKLLFHYYDKDFNNEADTPDNFQSRRPNTSFCFLDIRSPGLGDTAMYLCATSGRRGAGTDTQYFGPGTRLTVL.

The table lists this clonotype with many counts. The rearrangement links TRBV6-1 to TRBJ1-1, with D unresolved. Trimming took 3 bases from V and 10 from J, leaving 9 bases between them. This CDR3 contains 11 residues. Germline V gene data show CDR1 as MNHNS and CDR2 as SASEGT. CDR3 amino acids: CASSEVAGAFF. In DNA form, the CDR3 reads TGTGCCAGCAGTGAGGTGGCAGGAGCTTTCTTT.

This clonotype was detected only a few times. The gene calls are TRBV3-1 and TRBJ2-1; D gene unclear. There are 13 residues in the CDR3. The germline gives CDR1 LGHDT, CDR2 YNNKEL (reference sequence). V was trimmed by 0 bases and J by 12 bases, leaving 12 bases between them. CDR3 nucleotide sequence: TGTGCCAGCAGCCAAGATCCAGGCAGTCGGCAGTTCTTC. As protein: CASSQDPGSRQFF.

J is TRBJ2-1 and V is TRBV19; TRBD1 matches 7 bases. This CDR3 has 17 residues. J gave up 3 bases and V 5 bases, and 13 bases lay outside the gene matches. Germline lookup yields CDR1 LNHDA and CDR2 SQIVND (reference sequence). The CDR3: CASSASEGALLYNEQFF. The CDR3 region has the DNA TGTGCCAGTAGTGCATCCGAGGGGGCGCTTCTCTACAATGAGCAGTTCTTC.

This clonotype has just a few counts. The gene calls are TRBV4-3 and TRBJ2-2; D might be TRBD2 (7 bases). In germline, CDR1 is LGHNA, CDR2 YSLEER. Trimming took 0 bases from V and 6 from J, leaving 20 bases between them. The CDR3 has 18 amino acids. The CDR3 loop reads CASSQDRVSGEGAGELFF. As DNA, the CDR3 is TGCGCCAGCAGCCAAGATCGAGTGTCAGGGGAGGGGGCCGGGGAGCTGTTTTTT.

This clonotype was seen a few times. The chain carries TRBV25-1 and TRBJ1-1; 7 positions match TRBD1. CDR1 is MGHDK and CDR2 is SYGVNS in the germline V gene. CDR3 length: 16 residues. Trimming took 4 bases from V and 1 from J; bases not matched to a gene: 9. CDR3 region: CASSAPLGQANTEAFF. DNA of the CDR3: TGTGCCAGCAGTGCACCCCTCGGACAGGCGAACACTGAAGCTTTCTTT.

This chain links TRBV11-2 with TRBJ2-4, with D perhaps TRBD2 (6 bases). V lost 4 bases and J lost 7, with 14 bases in between. The CDR3 spans 14 residues. Germline CDR1 and CDR2: SGHAT and FQNNGV. The CDR3 reads CASSSPGTLNIQYF. CDR3 DNA sequence: TGTGCCAGCAGCTCCCCCGGGACTCTCAACATTCAGTACTTC.

This clonotype appeared a few times. V is TRBV20-1 and J is TRBJ2-1, with TRBD1 as a possible D gene (6 bases). Germline CDR1 reads DFQATT; CDR2 reads SNEGSKA (reference sequence). V lost 0 bases, J lost 0 bases, and 12 bases lay in between. The CDR3 consists of 16 residues. For the CDR3, the DNA is TGCAGTGCTAGAGATTCACTAGGGGGCTCCTACAATGAGCAGTTCTTC. It codes for CSARDSLGGSYNEQFF.

In its sample, this clonotype was seen once. This sequence joins TRBV5-1 and TRBJ1-5, with TRBD1 as a possible D gene (5 bases). Trimming took off 0 bases at V and 2 bases at J, with 12 bases between the two ends. The CDR3 runs 16 residues. Germline V gene lookup returns CDR1 SGHRS and CDR2 YFSETQ. The CDR3, as DNA: TGCGCCAGCAGCTTGGAGGGGACGGGAGGCAATCAGCCCCAGCATTTT. Translating gives CASSLEGTGGNQPQHF.

This clonotype came up a few times. The chain links TRBV6-2 or TRBV6-3 to TRBJ2-7; D remains ambiguous. Germline values: CDR1 MNHEY, CDR2 SVGEGT. CDR3 size: 13 residues. Trimming left V 1 base short and J 0 bases short, with 4 bases between. This CDR3 is CASSYYNSYEQYF. The CDR3 DNA sequence: TGTGCCAGCAGTTACTACAACTCCTACGAGCAGTACTTC.

This clonotype was seen a handful of times. The J gene is TRBJ1-1, the V gene TRBV12-3 or TRBV12-4; TRBD1 matches 10 bases. V shed 1 base, J shed 1 base, and the junction held 0 bases outside the gene matches. The CDR3 is 15 amino acids. Here the CDR3 reads CASSLGDRGNTEAFF. The DNA of the CDR3 is TGTGCCAGCAGTTTAGGGGACAGGGGGAACACTGAAGCTTTCTTT.

The chain recombines TRBV6-2 or TRBV6-3 with TRBJ2-3; 13 nucleotides match TRBD2. Per the germline V gene, CDR1 is MNHEY and CDR2 is SVGEGT. The CDR3 consists of 17 residues. The ends lost 2 bases at V and 3 bases at J; junction bases unmatched: 5. The CDR3 DNA reads as TGTGCCAGCAGTTACGATCGACTAGCGGGAGGAACAGATACGCAGTATTTT. This sequence encodes CASSYDRLAGGTDTQYF.

This clonotype appeared many times. The chain has TRBV11-1 and TRBJ2-1; 9 nucleotides match TRBD1. The CDR3 sequence is 13 residues long. Germline V gene sequence: CDR1 SGHAT, CDR2 FQDESV (reference sequence). V lost 10 bases to trimming and J lost 5 bases; unmatched junction nucleotides: 6. CDR3 loop: CAIADRGHNEQFF. CDR3 in DNA: TGTGCCATTGCGGACAGGGGACACAATGAGCAGTTCTTC.

This clonotype was counted ten times or more. The chain recombines TRBV28 with TRBJ1-1; 9 bases map to TRBD1. CDR3 length equals 14 residues. The V gene's germline CDR1 is MDHEN and CDR2 SYDVKM. The trim removed 2 bases at V and 7 bases at J, leaving 5 bases unmatched. The CDR3 DNA is TGTGCCAGCAGTTTACAACAGGGGGCTGTTGAAGCTTTCTTT. As protein: CASSLQQGAVEAFF.